This entry lists 10 T cell receptor beta chains sequenced from one sample in a study of cytomegalovirus exposure and HLA in healthy donors. It was with 60 Vbeta and 13 Jbeta primers that the PCR ran. Some clones are missing from TCRdb's copy, which holds only in-frame ones; the method was immunoSEQ multiplex PCR. The sample has 160,000 or so clones, around 78% seen once. Sequenced material: PBMCs. Every receptor here comes from a middle-aged woman in good health and CMV-seropositive.

The chain recombines TRBV11-2 with TRBJ1-2; 7 bases map to TRBD1. Trimming at V came to 4 bases and at J to 8 bases, leaving 13 bases not matched to a gene. Germline V gene data show CDR1 as SGHAT and CDR2 as FQNNGV. The CDR3 contains 15 residues. CDR3 nucleotides: TGTGCCAGCAGCTCACTGAGACAGGGCCAGAGGGGCTACACCTTC. It is translated as CASSSLRQGQRGYTF.

The chain recombines TRBV28 with TRBJ1-2; no clear D. The CDR3 is 14 amino acids. Between the trimmed V and J ends, which lost 6 bases and 2 bases, there was a span of 13 bases. Germline assignment: CDR1 MDHEN and CDR2 SYDVKM. Here the CDR3 DNA reads TGTGCCAGCAGGTCCGGAGGTTTAAACTATGGCTACACCTTC. It translates to CASRSGGLNYGYTF.

The chain links TRBV2 to TRBJ2-5; D is undetermined. The end of the DNA is better explained by TRBJ2-7, so the J call may be wrong. The CDR3 loop spans 12 amino acids. Germline V gene data show CDR1 as SNHLY and CDR2 as FYNNEI. CDR3 protein: CASSYSPYEQYF. In DNA, the CDR3 is TGTGCCAGCAGTTACAGTCCCTACGAGCAGTACTTC.

V gene TRBV7-9 combines with J gene TRBJ1-2, with TRBD1 matching 7 bases. Germline V lookup: CDR1 SEHNR, CDR2 FQNEAQ (reference sequence). Trimming removed 6 bases from V and 6 bases from J; junction bases left unmatched: 10. The CDR3 length is 14 residues. In DNA, the CDR3 is TGTGCCAGCAGTAGGGACAGCCGACTTGATGGCTACACCTTC. Encoded protein: CASSRDSRLDGYTF. The complete variable domain, with remaining parts taken from reference TRBV7-9 and TRBJ1-2, reads DTGVSQNPRHKITKRGQNVTFRCDPISEHNRLYWYRQTLGQGPEFLTYFQNEAQLEKSRLLSDRFSAERPKGSFSTLEIQRTEQGDSAMYLCASSRDSRLDGYTFGSGTRLTVV.

This clone occurred once. The CDR3 region is CASSPGHRNTEAFF. The CDR3 region has the DNA TGCGCCAGCAGCCCGGGACACCGGAACACTGAAGCTTTCTTT. The rearrangement joins TRBV4-3 to TRBJ1-1, with a weak D call TRBD1 (6 bases). Trimming removed 4 bases from V and 1 base from J, with 10 bases in between. CDR3 size: 14 residues. Germline CDR1 LGHNA, CDR2 YSLEER.

In its sample, this clone was seen a few times. The gene calls are TRBV5-1 and TRBJ1-5; 8 bases agree with TRBD1. Germline values: CDR1 SGHRS, CDR2 YFSETQ. The CDR3 length is 15 residues. V shed 0 bases and J 8 bases; nucleotides not matched to a gene: 7. The CDR3: CASSLGQGAWEPQHF. As DNA, the CDR3 is TGCGCCAGCAGCTTGGGTCAGGGGGCTTGGGAGCCCCAGCATTTT.

The chain is built from TRBV30 and TRBJ1-2; weak D call: TRBD1 (5 bases). The CDR3 length is 15 residues. The V end lost 2 bases, the J end lost 9 bases, and 22 bases lay between the germline ends. In germline, CDR1 is GTSNPN, CDR2 SVGIG (reference sequence). For the CDR3, the DNA is TGTGCCTGGAGTTCTACACGGGCAAACGGGGGTAGCTACACCTTC. Residues: CAWSSTRANGGSYTF.

The gene calls are TRBV30 and TRBJ1-1; possibly TRBD1 for D (6 bases). In germline, CDR1 is GTSNPN, CDR2 SVGIG (reference sequence). The CDR3 is made up of 14 amino acids. V lost 3 bases and J lost 4, with 15 bases in between. The CDR3 region is CAWRYRQARTEAFF. The DNA for the CDR3 is TGTGCCTGGAGATATAGACAGGCGCGCACTGAAGCTTTCTTT.

This chain uses TRBV7-2 with TRBJ2-7; TRBD2 agrees at 10 bases. The CDR3 runs to 15 residues. From germline, CDR1 is SGHTA and CDR2 FQGNSA. V lost 0 bases and J lost 5; bases outside the gene matches: 4. As DNA, the CDR3 is TGTGCCAGCAGCTTAGCCAGCGGGGGGGCCCACGAGCAGTACTTC. Translation gives CASSLASGGAHEQYF.

V and J are TRBV5-4 and TRBJ1-1; no reliable D call. The CDR3 loop spans 15 amino acids. Per the germline V gene, CDR1 is SGHNT and CDR2 is YYREEE (reference sequence). Trimming shortened V by 0 bases and J by 7 bases, and 16 bases separated the two germline ends. The CDR3 bases are TGTGCCAGCAGCTTGGATCCAGTCCCCAGTAATGAAGCTTTCTTT. Translated, it gives CASSLDPVPSNEAFF.